Presented here are 29 T cell receptor beta chains from one specimen sequenced in a study of T cell responses to AZD1222 COVID-19 vaccine. TCRdb keeps only in-frame clones here, not all; method: immunoSEQ multiplex PCR. This table has about 78,000 clones, roughly nine tenths appearing once. This material consisted of peripheral blood, taken 28 days after the second AZD1222 dose. The receptor set was obtained from an adult who received the AZD1222 COVID-19 vaccine.

This chain joins TRBV5-1 and TRBJ1-2; tentatively, D is TRBD1 (5 bases). V gave up 0 bases and J gave up 10 bases, with 10 bases separating them. Germline assignment: CDR1 SGHRS and CDR2 YFSETQ. This CDR3 is built from 12 residues. CDR3 amino acids: CASSLEQAHYTF. The CDR3 DNA reads TGCGCCAGCAGCTTGGAACAGGCTCACTACACCTTC. The full variable domain, with the rest looked up from reference TRBV5-1 and TRBJ1-2, is KAGVTQTPRYLIKTRGQQVTLSCSPISGHRSVSWYQQTPGQGLQFLFEYFSETQRNKGNFPGRFSGRQFSNSRSEMNVSTLELGDSALYLCASSLEQAHYTFGSGTRLTVV.

The V gene is TRBV10-3, the J gene TRBJ2-7; D is uncertain. The germline V and J ends were trimmed by 10 bases and 2 bases, with 18 bases remaining between them. Looked up from germline, CDR1 is ENHRY and CDR2 is SYGVKD. This CDR3 is 14 amino acids long. The CDR3 coding sequence is TGTGCCAGCCAACGTGAGGCGGAAACCTACGAGCAGTACTTC. This translates into CASQREAETYEQYF.

The chain employs TRBV6-5 and TRBJ1-2, with D unresolved. Germline V lookup: CDR1 MNHEY, CDR2 SVGAGI. Trimming cost V 0 bases and J 3 bases, with 14 bases left between them. The CDR3 spans 16 residues. The CDR3 DNA reads TGTGCCAGCAGTTACTCGGGTTGGGGAAGGCACTATGGCTACACCTTC. This gives the protein CASSYSGWGRHYGYTF.

The V call is TRBV19, the J call TRBJ2-3; D is uncertain. Germline CDR1 reads LNHDA; CDR2 reads SQIVND (reference sequence). V was trimmed by 5 bases and J by 6 bases, leaving 15 bases between them. This CDR3 has 14 amino acids. Here the CDR3 reads CASSDRPHYDTQYF. In DNA, the CDR3 is TGTGCCAGTAGTGACCGGCCTCACTATGATACGCAGTATTTT. Using reference TRBV19 and TRBJ2-3 for the parts outside the CDR3, the full variable domain is DGGITQSPKYLFRKEGQNVTLSCEQNLNHDAMYWYRQDPGQGLRLIYYSQIVNDFQKGDIAEGYSVSREKKESFPLTVTSAQKNPTAFYLCASSDRPHYDTQYFGPGTRLTVL.

The chain uses TRBV7-9 and TRBJ2-7, with D perhaps being TRBD1 or TRBD2 (7 bases each). V was clipped by 5 bases and J by 2 bases, with 16 bases between them. This CDR3 comprises 15 residues. Per germline, CDR1 SEHNR and CDR2 FQNEAQ (reference sequence). CDR3 coding DNA: TGTGCCAGCAGCCCCACGACAGGGAGGGCCTACGAGCAGTACTTC. Its protein is CASSPTTGRAYEQYF.

This sequence joins TRBV6-2 or TRBV6-3 and TRBJ1-1; D possibly corresponds to TRBD1 (6 bases). Trimming took 2 bases from V and 0 from J, leaving 16 bases between them. The CDR3 contains 17 residues. Germline values: CDR1 MNHEY, CDR2 SVGEGT. CDR3 nucleotide sequence: TGTGCCAGCAGTTACCCCGGACAGACTTCCATGAACACTGAAGCTTTCTTT. Translated, it gives CASSYPGQTSMNTEAFF.

The CDR3 loop reads CASSYSRGASLASFFNEQFF. The CDR3 bases are TGTGCCAGCAGTTACTCACGGGGGGCATCCTTAGCCAGTTTTTTCAATGAGCAGTTCTTC. The chain couples TRBV6-2 or TRBV6-3 to TRBJ2-1; a weak D match, TRBD2 (7 bases). The length of the CDR3 is 20 residues. V was shortened by 0 bases and J by 6 bases, with 27 bases between the two germline ends. Germline V gene data show CDR1 as MNHEY and CDR2 as SVGEGT.

This clone was seen a handful of times. The CDR3 region has the DNA TGCAGCGTTGAAGTCAGGGGAATGAACACTGAAGCTTTCTTT. It yields the protein CSVEVRGMNTEAFF. This chain connects TRBV29-1 to TRBJ1-1, with a weak D call TRBD1 (6 bases). This CDR3 region has 14 residues. Germline-derived CDR1 and CDR2 are SQVTM and ANQGSEA. The V and J ends lost 1 base and 0 bases respectively, with 9 bases between them.

The chain joins TRBV7-9 to TRBJ1-2; D uncertain. The CDR3 loop spans 14 amino acids. Per the germline V gene, CDR1 is SEHNR and CDR2 is FQNEAQ (reference sequence). Trimming cost V 5 bases and J 2 bases, with 12 bases left between them. CDR3 protein: CASSRPGANYGYTF. CDR3 sequence (DNA): TGTGCCAGCAGCCGTCCGGGAGCCAACTATGGCTACACCTTC.

The chain uses TRBV27 and TRBJ1-5; D is undetermined. With 9 bases removed from V and 2 bases from J, the gap between germline ends came to 11 bases. The CDR3 spans 13 residues. CDR1 and CDR2 (germline): MNHEY, SMNVEV (reference sequence). The CDR3 spells CASAVRGNQPQHF. For the CDR3, the DNA is TGTGCCAGTGCGGTTAGGGGCAATCAGCCCCAGCATTTT.

J is TRBJ2-7 and V is TRBV30; 12 bases align to TRBD1. Germline V lookup: CDR1 GTSNPN, CDR2 SVGIG (reference sequence). The CDR3 is 13 residues long. V gave up 5 bases and J gave up 10 bases; unmatched junction bases: 9. The chain's CDR3 is CAWSGTGGYSQYF. CDR3 coding DNA: TGTGCCTGGTCCGGGACAGGGGGCTACTCACAGTACTTC.

The CDR3, as DNA: TGTGCCACCAGTGACCGATCCAGGGGCGGCTATGGCTACACCTTC. Translating gives CATSDRSRGGYGYTF. This chain uses TRBV24-1 with TRBJ1-2; TRBD1 might be the D (6 bases). Germline V CDR1 and CDR2: KGHDR, SFDVKD. The ends were cut back, 4 bases at V and 4 bases at J, with 15 bases in the middle. There are 15 residues in the CDR3.

This CDR3 is CASSQATGANVLTF. The CDR3 bases are TGTGCCAGCAGCCAAGCAACTGGGGCCAACGTCCTGACTTTC. V and J are TRBV4-2 and TRBJ2-6, with unresolved D. Germline V gene data show CDR1 as LGHNA and CDR2 as YNFKEQ. With 1 base removed from V and 2 bases from J, the gap between germline ends came to 3 bases. The CDR3 spans 14 residues.

The chain uses TRBV2 and TRBJ1-5, with a tentative D call TRBD1 (6 bases). Per germline, CDR1 SNHLY and CDR2 FYNNEI. The CDR3 runs to 15 residues. The V end lost 6 bases, the J end lost 3 bases, and 15 bases lay between the germline ends. In nucleotides, the CDR3 is TGTGCCAGCAGCGCAAAAACAGGGAACAATCAGCCCCAGCATTTT. This gives the protein CASSAKTGNNQPQHF.

This chain links TRBV25-1 with TRBJ1-3; D is ambiguous. With 5 bases removed from V and 1 base from J, the gap between germline ends came to 12 bases. The V gene's germline CDR1 is MGHDK and CDR2 SYGVNS. The CDR3 extends over 15 amino acids. The DNA of the CDR3 is TGTGCCAGCAGTTTAGCCAGCCTTTCTGGAAACACCATATATTTT. This encodes CASSLASLSGNTIYF.

This chain uses TRBV15 with TRBJ2-1; 8 bases align to TRBD1. The V gene end was trimmed by 5 bases and the J gene end by 8 bases; junction bases not matched to a gene: 14. Per germline, CDR1 LNHNV and CDR2 YYDKDF (reference sequence). CDR3 size: 16 residues. The CDR3 is CATSGRVGQGNHEQFF. CDR3 nucleotides: TGTGCCACCAGCGGACGAGTTGGACAGGGCAATCATGAGCAGTTCTTC.

The V and J genes are TRBV7-8 and TRBJ1-4, with D perhaps matching TRBD1 (5 bases). V lost 2 bases to trimming and J lost 0 bases, with 16 bases between them. Germline assignment: CDR1 SGHVS and CDR2 FQNEAQ. The CDR3 sequence is 18 residues long. This CDR3 is CASSLWWGMTSTNEKLFF. CDR3 DNA: TGTGCCAGCAGCTTATGGTGGGGGATGACTTCAACTAATGAAAAACTGTTTTTT.

The chain couples TRBV5-1 to TRBJ1-4; TRBD1 might be the D (6 bases). The V and J ends lost 5 bases and 4 bases respectively, with 15 bases between them. The CDR3 runs to 15 residues. Germline CDR1 reads SGHRS; CDR2 reads YFSETQ. The CDR3 coding sequence is TGCGCCAGCAGGGATGCGAGGGGGGGTAATGAAAAACTGTTTTTT. This sequence encodes CASRDARGGNEKLFF.

The chain joins TRBV5-1 to TRBJ1-4; TRBD1 aligns across 10 bases. Germline V gene data show CDR1 as SGHRS and CDR2 as YFSETQ. The CDR3 loop spans 16 amino acids. Germline trimming cut 5 bases from V and 2 bases from J; bases unmatched to any gene: 6. The CDR3 nucleotides read TGCGCCAGCAGATCTGGACAGGGGGGCACTAATGAAAAACTGTTTTTT. It codes for CASRSGQGGTNEKLFF. Full variable domain (missing parts from reference TRBV5-1 and TRBJ1-4): KAGVTQTPRYLIKTRGQQVTLSCSPISGHRSVSWYQQTPGQGLQFLFEYFSETQRNKGNFPGRFSGRQFSNSRSEMNVSTLELGDSALYLCASRSGQGGTNEKLFFGSGTQLSVL.

The chain links TRBV7-9 to TRBJ2-7; 7 bases agree with TRBD1. CDR1 and CDR2 from the germline V gene are SEHNR and FQNEAQ (reference sequence). The CDR3 covers 17 residues. After removal of 5 bases from V and 4 bases from J, the junction contained 17 bases not matched to a gene. The CDR3 is CASSISTLTGEEYEQYF. The DNA of the CDR3 is TGTGCCAGCAGCATCAGCACCCTAACAGGGGAAGAATACGAGCAGTACTTC.

The V gene is TRBV6-5, the J gene TRBJ1-3; 7 bases align to TRBD1. V gave up 5 bases and J gave up 4 bases; unmatched junction bases: 5. This CDR3 has 14 amino acids. The germline V gene has CDR1 MNHEY and CDR2 SVGAGI. Written as DNA, the CDR3 is TGTGCCAGCAGTACGGGGACAGCGGGAAACACCATATATTTT. Encoded protein: CASSTGTAGNTIYF.

The count of this clone is one. V is TRBV5-6 and J is TRBJ2-1, with 8 bases aligning to TRBD2. The ends lost 3 bases at V and 3 bases at J; junction bases unmatched: 5. The CDR3 sequence is 15 residues long. The germline CDR1 and CDR2 sequences are SGHDT and YYEEEE. The CDR3 DNA sequence: TGTGCCAGCAGCTGGAGCGGGGGACACTACAATGAGCAGTTCTTC. Protein sequence: CASSWSGGHYNEQFF.

Regarding this clone: The sample contains more than one DNA sequence encoding this CDR3. The chain has TRBV30 and TRBJ1-5, with TRBD1 as a possible D gene (5 bases). Trimming left V 1 base short and J 1 base short, with 5 bases between. There are 13 residues in the CDR3. The germline V gene encodes CDR1 GTSNPN and CDR2 SVGIG (reference sequence). The CDR3, as DNA: TGTGCCTGGAGTGGGGACAGCAATCAGCCCCAGCATTTT. Its protein is CAWSGDSNQPQHF. The variable domain in full, with the rest retrieved from reference TRBV30 and TRBJ1-5, is SQTIHQWPATLVQPVGSPLSLECTVEGTSNPNLYWYRQAAGRGLQLLFYSVGIGQISSEVPQNLSASRPQDRQFILSSKKLLLSDSGFYLCAWSGDSNQPQHFGDGTRLSIL.

The chain recombines TRBV7-2 with TRBJ2-7; the match to TRBD1 covers 8 bases. CDR1 SGHTA and CDR2 FQGNSA come from the germline V gene. V gave up 5 bases and J gave up 4 bases; unmatched junction bases: 10. CDR3 size: 15 residues. CDR3 in amino acids: CASSPQSGGRYEQYF. CDR3 sequence (DNA): TGTGCCAGCAGCCCCCAATCAGGGGGCAGGTACGAGCAGTACTTC.

This clone was seen a few times. This chain connects TRBV5-8 to TRBJ1-1; 8 nucleotides match TRBD1. The V gene's germline CDR1 is SGHTS and CDR2 YDEGEE. The junction had 2 bases not matched to a gene; V was cut back by 3 bases and J by 4 bases. The length of the CDR3 is 13 residues. The CDR3 region is CASSSTGGTEAFF. DNA of the CDR3: TGTGCCAGCAGCTCTACAGGGGGCACTGAAGCTTTCTTT. Full variable domain (missing parts from reference TRBV5-8 and TRBJ1-1): EAGVTQSPTHLIKTRGQQATLRCSPISGHTSVYWYQQALGLGLQFLLWYDEGEERNRGNFPPRFSGRQFPNYSSELNVNALELEDSALYLCASSSTGGTEAFFGQGTRLTVV.

The rearrangement joins TRBV27 to TRBJ1-4; D gene uncertain. This CDR3 is 15 amino acids long. Trimming stripped 2 bases from V and 4 bases from J, with 11 bases between. Germline-derived CDR1 and CDR2 are MNHEY and SMNVEV (reference sequence). In DNA, the CDR3 is TGTGCCAGCAGTTTACTGGGAGTCCATAATGAAAAACTGTTTTTT. Translated, it gives CASSLLGVHNEKLFF. The variable domain in full, with the rest retrieved from reference TRBV27 and TRBJ1-4, is EAQVTQNPRYLITVTGKKLTVTCSQNMNHEYMSWYRQDPGLGLRQIYYSMNVEVTDKGDVPEGYKVSRKEKRNFPLILESPSPNQTSLYFCASSLLGVHNEKLFFGSGTQLSVL.

The J gene is TRBJ1-2, the V gene TRBV13; no firm D call. V dropped 6 bases and J dropped 3 bases, with 11 bases sitting between them. The V gene's germline CDR1 is PRHDT and CDR2 FYEKMQ (reference sequence). The CDR3 length is 13 residues. In nucleotides, the CDR3 is TGTGCCAGCAGACTCACCTCCGACTATGGCTACACCTTC. It yields the protein CASRLTSDYGYTF.

CDR3 sequence (DNA): TGCAGCGTTCGACCAAACACCGGGGAGCTGTTTTTT. It codes for CSVRPNTGELFF. The chain recombines TRBV29-1 with TRBJ2-2; unclear D gene. The CDR3 runs 12 residues. Germline CDR1 and CDR2: SQVTM and ANQGSEA. Trimming pared 5 bases from V and 2 bases from J, leaving 6 bases between.

The rearrangement uses TRBV28 and TRBJ1-5; possible D gene TRBD1, 6 bases. V lost 6 bases and J lost 6, with 15 bases in between. CDR1 MDHEN and CDR2 SYDVKM come from the germline V gene. This CDR3 has 14 amino acids. CDR3 in amino acids: CASRSVQGFQPQHF. As DNA, the CDR3 is TGTGCCAGCAGGTCGGTACAGGGATTTCAGCCCCAGCATTTT.